These T cell receptor beta chains were read from a single sample in a study of graft-versus-host responses after intestinal transplantation. The method was immunoSEQ multiplex PCR; TCRdb's version includes in-frame clones alone and lacks a portion of them. The top ten hold 3% to 3.5% of the sample, which has 10,000 or so clones, 25% to 30% seen once. The sample in question was alloreactive CD4+ T cells from a mixed lymphocyte reaction culture, obtained before intestinal transplant. These TCRs come from a human patient who received an intestinal transplant. Both conserved end residues are part of each CDR3. A D gene is named only where the DNA matches it firmly. For some rows the clone size is stated as once, few or many, or as a class when expanded; others skip it.

D | J | V | size | CDR3 | DNA
NA | TRBJ2-7 | TRBV27 | few | CASSPNTRAHEQYF | TGTGCCAGCAGCCCTAATACGAGGGCTCACGAGCAGTACTTC
TRBD2 | TRBJ2-7 | TRBV7-3 | NA | CASSLSGSFSYEQYF | TGTGCCAGCAGCTTAAGCGGGAGTTTCTCCTACGAGCAGTACTTC
NA | TRBJ2-3 | TRBV6-6 | few | CASSLTTTDTQYF | TGTGCCAGCAGCCTTACCACCACAGATACGCAGTATTTT
TRBD2 | TRBJ2-1 | TRBV6-1 | few | CAVKAGLAVNEQFF | TGTGCCGTAAAAGCGGGACTAGCGGTAAATGAGCAGTTCTTC
TRBD2 | TRBJ2-1 | TRBV4-2 | medium-sized | CASSPEREREGEQFF | TGTGCCAGCAGCCCCGAGCGGGAAAGGGAGGGTGAGCAGTTCTTC
TRBD1 | TRBJ2-1 | TRBV6-4 | few | CASSFRQGDEQFF | TGTGCCAGCAGCTTCCGACAGGGAGATGAGCAGTTCTTC
TRBD2 | TRBJ2-7 | TRBV7-3 | NA | CASSLGSSGSSPHEQYF | TGTGCCAGCAGCTTAGGCTCTAGCGGGAGTAGCCCCCACGAGCAGTACTTC
NA | TRBJ2-1 | TRBV7-6 | few | CASSFRVSSYNEQFF | TGTGCCAGCAGCTTCAGGGTGAGCTCCTACAATGAGCAGTTCTTC
NA | TRBJ2-5 | TRBV13 | few | CASSPGRPGETQYF | TGTGCCAGCAGCCCAGGACGCCCTGGGGAGACCCAGTACTTC
NA | TRBJ1-1 | TRBV6-5 | few | CASSYLGTEAFF | TGTGCCAGCAGTTACTTAGGGACTGAAGCTTTCTTT
NA | TRBJ2-1 | TRBV4-1 | NA | CASSQVINEQFF | TGCGCCAGCAGCCAAGTCATCAATGAGCAGTTCTTC
NA | TRBJ2-3 | TRBV13 | NA | CASRKRGPTDTQYF | TGTGCCAGCAGGAAGAGGGGACCCACAGATACGCAGTATTTT
NA | TRBJ2-7 | TRBV7-2 | few | CASSFYAGSYEQYF | TGTGCCAGCAGCTTTTACGCGGGCTCCTACGAGCAGTACTTC
NA | TRBJ2-5 | TRBV9 | NA | CASSVGGAGLQETQYF | TGTGCCAGCAGCGTAGGGGGGGCGGGCCTTCAAGAGACCCAGTACTTC
NA | TRBJ1-2 | TRBV5-1 | NA | CASRYSSWFFNYGYTF | TGCGCCAGCAGATATTCAAGTTGGTTTTTTAACTATGGCTACACCTTC
TRBD1 | TRBJ2-2 | TRBV6-5 | NA | CASSWTGVTGELFF | TGTGCCAGCAGTTGGACAGGGGTCACCGGGGAGCTGTTTTTT
TRBD2 | TRBJ2-1 | TRBV5-1 | medium-sized | CASSDGTSGYNEQFF | TGCGCCAGCAGCGACGGGACTAGCGGCTACAATGAGCAGTTCTTC
NA | TRBJ1-1 | TRBV6-5 | medium-sized | CASTPEGWNTEAFF | TGTGCCAGCACCCCGGAGGGTTGGAACACTGAAGCTTTCTTT
NA | TRBJ1-5 | TRBV27 | medium-sized | CASSQRPLGNQPQHF | TGTGCCAGCAGCCAACGACCCTTGGGCAATCAGCCCCAGCATTTT
TRBD2 | TRBJ2-1 | TRBV10-2 | NA | CASREWREIDEQFF | TGCGCCAGCAGGGAGTGGCGGGAGATCGATGAGCAGTTCTTC
TRBD2 | TRBJ2-7 | TRBV7-6 | few | CASSLLSGSYEQYF | TGTGCCAGCAGCTTGCTTAGCGGGAGCTACGAGCAGTACTTC
NA | TRBJ2-2 | TRBV5-6 | few | CASSSDHERFANTGELFF | TGTGCCAGCAGCTCAGATCATGAGCGGTTCGCGAACACCGGGGAGCTGTTTTTT
NA | TRBJ2-7 | TRBV25-1 | few | CASSVFRGYEQYF | TGTGCCAGCAGTGTGTTCAGGGGCTACGAGCAGTACTTC
NA | TRBJ1-4 | TRBV27 | medium-sized | CASSLSRGQLNEKLFF | TGTGCCAGCAGTTTATCCAGGGGCCAACTTAATGAAAAACTGTTTTTT
NA | TRBJ2-3 | TRBV27 | NA | CASSWGLAWTDTQYF | TGTGCCAGCAGTTGGGGGCTGGCGTGGACAGATACGCAGTATTTT
TRBD1 | TRBJ1-5 | TRBV6-6 | few | CASSSTGGLGQPQHF | TGTGCCAGCAGTTCTACAGGGGGTCTGGGTCAGCCCCAGCATTTT
NA | TRBJ2-1 | TRBV5-5 | few | CASTLRGNEQFF | TGTGCCAGCACCCTAAGAGGGAATGAGCAGTTCTTC
NA | TRBJ2-1 | TRBV27 | NA | CASSCLYECNPGHEQFF | TGTGCCAGCAGTTGCTTGTACGAATGCAATCCGGGGCATGAGCAGTTCTTC
TRBD2 | TRBJ2-1 | TRBV5-1 | NA | CASSLPPGLAGGPTLDEQFF | TGCGCCAGCAGCTTGCCACCGGGACTAGCGGGAGGCCCGACTCTGGATGAGCAGTTCTTC
TRBD1 | TRBJ2-5 | TRBV7-6 | NA | CASSRLTGGEETQYF | TGTGCCAGCAGCCGCTTGACAGGGGGAGAAGAGACCCAGTACTTC
TRBD2 | TRBJ2-1 | TRBV5-4 | few | CASSFPTSREQFF | TGTGCCAGCAGTTTCCCGACTAGCCGTGAGCAGTTCTTC
TRBD1 | TRBJ1-1 | TRBV6-5 | NA | CASSYRRGGTTEAFF | TGTGCCAGCAGTTATCGCCGAGGGGGCACCACTGAAGCTTTCTTT